This entry lists 10 T cell receptor beta chains sequenced from one sample in a study of blood T cell repertoires in COVID-19. The method was immunoSEQ multiplex PCR; TCRdb's version includes in-frame clones alone and lacks a portion of them. The table lists 85,000 to 90,000 clones, 80% to 90% of them singletons. Sequencing used peripheral blood. The receptors were gathered from a woman aged 80 or over with active COVID-19.

The chain is built from TRBV18 and TRBJ2-7, with 9 bases aligning to TRBD2. Germline V CDR1 and CDR2: KGHSH, LQKENI. The CDR3 extends over 15 amino acids. J was trimmed by 3 bases and V by 8 bases; bases with no gene match: 11. The CDR3 DNA sequence: TGTGCCAGCACTCCTTCCCTAGCGGGGATCTACGAGCAGTACTTC. Amino acids: CASTPSLAGIYEQYF.

V is TRBV19 and J is TRBJ1-2; TRBD1 matches at 11 bases. The CDR3 totals 16 residues. V dropped 5 bases and J dropped 0; count of bases not matched to a gene: 5. Germline lookup yields CDR1 LNHDA and CDR2 SQIVND (reference sequence). CDR3: CASSSRTGGANYGYTF. The CDR3, as DNA: TGTGCCAGTAGTTCGAGGACAGGGGGCGCTAACTATGGCTACACCTTC.

The chain links TRBV7-3 to TRBJ2-2; TRBD2 matches at 9 bases. The CDR3 loop spans 16 amino acids. V was pared by 5 bases and J by 0 bases, with 4 bases of the junction left unmatched. Germline CDR1 is SGHTA and CDR2 is FQGTGA. CDR3 region: CASSLVAGANTGELFF. CDR3 bases: TGTGCCAGCAGCCTAGTAGCGGGAGCGAACACCGGGGAGCTGTTTTTT. Together with reference TRBV7-3 and TRBJ2-2, the CDR3 gives the full variable domain: GAGVSQTPSNKVTEKGKYVELRCDPISGHTALYWYRQSLGQGPEFLIYFQGTGAADDSGLPNDRFFAVRPEGSVSTLKIQRTERGDSAVYLCASSLVAGANTGELFFGEGSRLTVL.

The V gene is TRBV28, the J gene TRBJ2-3; 7 bases map to TRBD1. The CDR3 consists of 16 residues. V lost 3 bases and J lost 0; bases outside the gene matches: 6. The germline V gene has CDR1 MDHEN and CDR2 SYDVKM. The CDR3 nucleotides are TGTGCCAGCAGTTTGAATCTCAGGGGGAGCACAGATACGCAGTATTTT. It is translated as CASSLNLRGSTDTQYF.

The chain has TRBV15 and TRBJ2-7; 9 positions match TRBD1. CDR3 length: 16 amino acids. Germline V CDR1 and CDR2: LNHNV, YYDKDF (reference sequence). V was pared by 1 base and J by 4 bases, with 8 bases of the junction left unmatched. The CDR3 is CATSRVGQGGVYEQYF. CDR3 nucleotide sequence: TGTGCCACCAGCAGAGTGGGACAGGGTGGAGTTTACGAGCAGTACTTC.

The chain couples TRBV6-5 to TRBJ2-3; D is perhaps TRBD1 (5 bases). This CDR3 has 14 residues. With 2 bases removed from V and 2 bases from J, the gap between germline ends came to 8 bases. Germline CDR1 is MNHEY and CDR2 is SVGAGI. CDR3 amino acids: CASSYRQNTDTQYF. For the CDR3, the DNA is TGTGCCAGCAGTTACAGACAGAACACAGATACGCAGTATTTT.

The chain is built from TRBV7-3 and TRBJ2-2; possible D gene TRBD1, 5 bases. Germline CDR1 reads SGHTA; CDR2 reads FQGTGA. The CDR3 length is 14 residues. The V end was cut by 5 bases, the J end by 4 bases, with 11 bases between. This chain's CDR3 is CASSQGQGTGELFF. The CDR3 nucleotides read TGTGCCAGCAGCCAAGGACAAGGCACCGGGGAGCTGTTTTTT.

The rearrangement uses TRBV5-1 and TRBJ2-6; D may be TRBD1 (5 bases). Between the trimmed V and J ends, which lost 4 bases and 2 bases, there was a span of 10 bases. In germline, CDR1 is SGHRS, CDR2 YFSETQ. The CDR3 is 15 residues long. CDR3 DNA sequence: TGCGCCAGCAGCCCGGACAACACTGGGGCCAACGTCCTGACTTTC. Translation: CASSPDNTGANVLTF. The entire variable domain, with the rest obtained from reference TRBV5-1 and TRBJ2-6, is as follows: KAGVTQTPRYLIKTRGQQVTLSCSPISGHRSVSWYQQTPGQGLQFLFEYFSETQRNKGNFPGRFSGRQFSNSRSEMNVSTLELGDSALYLCASSPDNTGANVLTFGAGSRLTVL.

The rearrangement links TRBV12-5 to TRBJ1-1; 7 positions match TRBD1. Germline V CDR1 and CDR2: LGHNT, FRNRAP. Trimming cost V 0 bases and J 7 bases; bases outside gene matches: 11. This CDR3 has 16 amino acids. The chain's CDR3 is CASGLVLGQGVSEAFF. As DNA, the CDR3 is TGTGCTAGTGGTTTGGTACTAGGGCAGGGGGTTAGTGAAGCTTTCTTT.

This chain uses TRBV3-1 (or the pseudogene TRBV3-2) with TRBJ2-3, with D possibly matching TRBD1 (5 bases). CDR1 and CDR2 (germline): LGHDT, YNNKEL (reference sequence). With 0 bases removed from V and 2 bases from J, the gap between germline ends came to 18 bases. CDR3 length equals 18 residues. CDR3 residues: CASSQDLGQVRPTDTQYF. The CDR3 region has the DNA TGTGCCAGCAGCCAAGATCTGGGGCAGGTACGCCCCACAGATACGCAGTATTTT.